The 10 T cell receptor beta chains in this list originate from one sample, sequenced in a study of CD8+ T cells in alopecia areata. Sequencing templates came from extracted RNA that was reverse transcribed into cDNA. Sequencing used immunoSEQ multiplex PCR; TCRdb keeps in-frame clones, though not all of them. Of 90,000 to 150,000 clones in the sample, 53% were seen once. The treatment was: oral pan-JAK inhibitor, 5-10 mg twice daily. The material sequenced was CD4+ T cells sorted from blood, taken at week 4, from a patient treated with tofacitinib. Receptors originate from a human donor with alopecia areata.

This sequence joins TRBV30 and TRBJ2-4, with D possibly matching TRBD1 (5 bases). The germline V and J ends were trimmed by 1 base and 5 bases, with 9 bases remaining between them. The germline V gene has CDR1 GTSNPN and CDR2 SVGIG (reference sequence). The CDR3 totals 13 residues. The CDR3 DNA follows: TGTGCCTGGAGTGAAGTAGGGGAAAACATTCAGTACTTC. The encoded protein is CAWSEVGENIQYF.

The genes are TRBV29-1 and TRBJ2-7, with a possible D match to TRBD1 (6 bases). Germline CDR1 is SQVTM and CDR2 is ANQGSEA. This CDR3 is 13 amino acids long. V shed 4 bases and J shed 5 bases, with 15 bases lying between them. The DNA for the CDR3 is TGCAGCGTTGGTTGGGGGCCTGGCGACGAGCAGTACTTC. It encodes CSVGWGPGDEQYF.

The CDR3 bases are TGTGCCAGCAGTTCCAGCCGGGACAGGATATTTCATGGCTACACCTTC. As protein: CASSSSRDRIFHGYTF. The chain uses TRBV9 and TRBJ1-2; 8 bases agree with TRBD1. Germline CDR1 is SGDLS and CDR2 is YYNGEE. The length of the CDR3 is 16 residues. V shed 5 bases and J 6 bases; nucleotides not matched to a gene: 15.

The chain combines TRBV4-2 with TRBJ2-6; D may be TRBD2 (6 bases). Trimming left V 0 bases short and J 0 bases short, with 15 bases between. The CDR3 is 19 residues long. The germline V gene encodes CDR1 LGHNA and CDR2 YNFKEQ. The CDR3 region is CASSQEKAGVLSGANVLTF. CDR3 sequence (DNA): TGTGCCAGCAGCCAAGAGAAAGCGGGTGTTCTCTCTGGGGCCAACGTCCTGACTTTC.

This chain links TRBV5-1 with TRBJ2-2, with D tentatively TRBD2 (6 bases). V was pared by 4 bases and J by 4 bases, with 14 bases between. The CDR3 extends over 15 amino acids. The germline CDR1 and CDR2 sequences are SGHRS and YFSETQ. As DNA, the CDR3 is TGCGCCAGCAGCCAGACTAGGACGGGCACCGGGGAGCTGTTTTTT. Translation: CASSQTRTGTGELFF.

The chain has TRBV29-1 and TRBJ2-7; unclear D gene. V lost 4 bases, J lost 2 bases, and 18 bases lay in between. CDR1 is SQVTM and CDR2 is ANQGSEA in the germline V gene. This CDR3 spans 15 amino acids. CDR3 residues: CSVVVGLQSTYEQYF. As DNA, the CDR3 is TGCAGCGTTGTAGTAGGGCTACAGAGTACCTACGAGCAGTACTTC.

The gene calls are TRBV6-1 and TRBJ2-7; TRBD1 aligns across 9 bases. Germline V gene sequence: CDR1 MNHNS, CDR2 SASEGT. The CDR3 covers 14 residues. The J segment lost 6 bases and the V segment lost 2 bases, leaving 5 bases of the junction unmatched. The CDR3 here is CASSESGTGFEQYF. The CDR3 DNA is TGTGCCAGCAGTGAATCCGGGACAGGGTTCGAGCAGTACTTC.

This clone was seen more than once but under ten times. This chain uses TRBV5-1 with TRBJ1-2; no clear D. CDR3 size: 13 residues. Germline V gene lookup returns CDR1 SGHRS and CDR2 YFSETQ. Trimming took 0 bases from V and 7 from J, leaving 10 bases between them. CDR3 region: CASSLERERGYTF. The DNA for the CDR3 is TGCGCCAGCAGCTTGGAAAGGGAACGTGGCTACACCTTC.

This CDR3 reads CSVGKGSEKLFF. Written as DNA, the CDR3 is TGCAGCGTTGGCAAAGGGAGCGAAAAACTGTTTTTT. The V gene is TRBV29-1, the J gene TRBJ1-4; D is undetermined. Germline CDR1 reads SQVTM; CDR2 reads ANQGSEA. The CDR3 extends over 12 amino acids. Trimming stripped 4 bases from V and 8 bases from J, with 11 bases between.

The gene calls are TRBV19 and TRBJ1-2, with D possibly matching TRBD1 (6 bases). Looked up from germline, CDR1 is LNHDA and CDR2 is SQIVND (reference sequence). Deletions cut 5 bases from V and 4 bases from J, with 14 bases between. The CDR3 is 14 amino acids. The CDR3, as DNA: TGTGCCAGTAGTGAGGGACAAGGAACCTATGGCTACACCTTC. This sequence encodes CASSEGQGTYGYTF. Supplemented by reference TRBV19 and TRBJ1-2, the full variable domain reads DGGITQSPKYLFRKEGQNVTLSCEQNLNHDAMYWYRQDPGQGLRLIYYSQIVNDFQKGDIAEGYSVSREKKESFPLTVTSAQKNPTAFYLCASSEGQGTYGYTFGSGTRLTVV.